A single sample gave rise to the 5 T cell receptor beta chains below, sequenced in a study of T cell clonotyping in hematopoietic cell transplantation. The repertoire was sequenced with immunoSEQ multiplex PCR; TCRdb's copy has only in-frame clones and lacks some. The table lists 35,000 to 45,000 clones, 90% to 95% of them singletons. Sequenced input: peripheral blood mononuclear cells. The receptors here all came from a woman aged 45-65 years in good health. Some clones in this sample may be carry-over from other donors' samples.

V and J are TRBV2 and TRBJ1-2; no firm D call. Trimming stripped 3 bases from V and 5 bases from J, with 13 bases between. Germline-derived CDR1 and CDR2 are SNHLY and FYNNEI. The CDR3 is 14 amino acids. CDR3 in amino acids: CASSDSTLSYGYTF. The CDR3 DNA reads as TGTGCCAGCAGTGATTCTACACTTAGTTATGGCTACACCTTC.

The chain recombines TRBV6-5 with TRBJ1-1; D not resolved. The V end was cut by 8 bases, the J end by 1 base, with 17 bases between. The germline V gene encodes CDR1 MNHEY and CDR2 SVGAGI. The CDR3 runs 15 residues. CDR3 loop: CASGPEGGRNTEAFF. The CDR3 DNA reads TGTGCCAGCGGGCCAGAGGGCGGAAGGAACACTGAAGCTTTCTTT.

This rearrangement joins TRBV28 to TRBJ2-5, with D possibly being TRBD1 (6 bases). The CDR3 sequence is 14 residues long. Trimming left V 7 bases short and J 5 bases short, with 17 bases between. The germline CDR1 and CDR2 sequences are MDHEN and SYDVKM. The CDR3 nucleotides read TGTGCCAGCAACCCTGCAGGGGAATTGGAGACCCAGTACTTC. It codes for CASNPAGELETQYF.

V usage is TRBV5-4 and J usage is TRBJ2-2; 9 bases line up with TRBD1. The length of the CDR3 is 15 residues. From germline, CDR1 is SGHNT and CDR2 YYREEE (reference sequence). Unmatched junction bases numbered 6, after V lost 4 bases and J lost 5 bases. CDR3 DNA: TGTGCCAGCAGCCGCCAGGACAGGGGAACCGGGGAGCTGTTTTTT. It specifies CASSRQDRGTGELFF.

The chain uses TRBV19 and TRBJ1-2; no definite D call. Germline V lookup: CDR1 LNHDA, CDR2 SQIVND (reference sequence). Deletions cut 4 bases from V and 5 bases from J, with 14 bases between. There are 14 residues in the CDR3. This chain's CDR3 is CASSTPGRIYGYTF. The CDR3 coding sequence is TGTGCCAGTAGTACCCCGGGCAGGATATATGGCTACACCTTC. Filled out from reference TRBV19 and TRBJ1-2, the complete variable domain reads DGGITQSPKYLFRKEGQNVTLSCEQNLNHDAMYWYRQDPGQGLRLIYYSQIVNDFQKGDIAEGYSVSREKKESFPLTVTSAQKNPTAFYLCASSTPGRIYGYTFGSGTRLTVV.